This entry lists 21 T cell receptor beta chains sequenced from one sample in a study of CD8 T cells in Susac syndrome. RNA in amounts of roughly 0.5 to 1 ug was reverse transcribed with random hexamers. Each CDR3 protein gets one entry after TCRdb re-called the immunoSEQ multiplex PCR reads with MiXCR. Of about 190,000 distinct CDR3 sequences listed, under 95% are singletons. The sequencing input was CD4+ T cells from PBMCs. Receptors originate from a human donor in good health.

The rearrangement joins TRBV5-1 to TRBJ2-1; 8 bases line up with TRBD1. The V and J ends lost 6 bases and 9 bases, in that order; junction bases with no gene match: 5. CDR1 SGHRS and CDR2 YFSETQ come from the germline V gene. The CDR3 has 12 residues. CDR3 sequence (DNA): TGCGCCAGCAATAGACAGGGGCGTGAGCAGTTCTTC. Translated: CASNRQGREQFF.

V gene TRBV3-1 combines with J gene TRBJ2-2, with 9 bases aligning to TRBD1. The CDR3 consists of 15 residues. With V trimmed by 4 bases and J by 4 bases, 4 bases remained unmatched. Per the germline V gene, CDR1 is LGHDT and CDR2 is YNNKEL (reference sequence). The CDR3 is CASSPRTGVTGELFF. In DNA form, the CDR3 reads TGTGCCAGCAGCCCTCGGACAGGGGTCACCGGGGAGCTGTTTTTT.

The V call is TRBV2, the J call TRBJ2-4; tentatively, D is TRBD2 (5 bases). V dropped 2 bases and J dropped 0 bases, with 11 bases sitting between them. This CDR3 has 16 residues. Germline V gives CDR1 SNHLY, CDR2 FYNNEI. The DNA of the CDR3 is TGTGCCAGCAGTGAAATCGGCGGGCTAGCCAAAAACATTCAGTACTTC. Protein sequence: CASSEIGGLAKNIQYF. Supplemented by reference TRBV2 and TRBJ2-4, the full variable domain reads EPEVTQTPSHQVTQMGQEVILRCVPISNHLYFYWYRQILGQKVEFLVSFYNNEISEKSEIFDDQFSVERPDGSNFTLKIRSTKLEDSAMYFCASSEIGGLAKNIQYFGAGTRLSVL.

The chain combines TRBV6-6 with TRBJ1-2; the match to TRBD1 covers 8 bases. Trimming cost V 9 bases and J 5 bases; bases outside gene matches: 11. CDR1 and CDR2 from the germline V gene are MNHNY and SVGAGI (reference sequence). This CDR3 region has 14 residues. The chain's CDR3 is CASTSGGAGYGYTF. CDR3 in DNA: TGTGCCAGTACCTCAGGGGGCGCCGGGTATGGCTACACCTTC.

The chain carries TRBV28 and TRBJ1-2, with TRBD1 matching 9 bases. The CDR3 is made up of 14 amino acids. CDR1 MDHEN and CDR2 SYDVKM come from the germline V gene. V was clipped by 2 bases and J by 4 bases; unmatched bases: 2. CDR3 nucleotides: TGTGCCAGCAGTTTAGGGGACAGGGTCTATGGCTACACCTTC. This codes for CASSLGDRVYGYTF.

The chain employs TRBV28 and TRBJ1-4; D is undetermined. V lost 6 bases and J 5 bases, leaving 4 bases between the germline ends. Germline V gene data show CDR1 as MDHEN and CDR2 as SYDVKM. CDR3 length: 11 amino acids. The CDR3 region is CASRQNEKLFF. CDR3 in DNA: TGTGCCAGCAGACAAAATGAAAAACTGTTTTTT.

The J gene is TRBJ2-5, the V gene TRBV29-1; TRBD2 aligns across 12 bases. V lost 5 bases, J lost 2 bases, and 6 bases stayed unmatched. This CDR3 comprises 15 residues. Germline V gives CDR1 SQVTM, CDR2 ANQGSEA. The CDR3 loop is CSVSSGGAYQETQYF. The DNA of the CDR3 is TGCAGCGTTTCTAGCGGGGGGGCCTATCAAGAGACCCAGTACTTC.

V is TRBV6-1 and J is TRBJ2-4, with 7 bases lining up with TRBD2. CDR3 size: 14 residues. The V gene end was trimmed by 11 bases and the J gene end by 0 bases; junction bases not matched to a gene: 7. Germline CDR1 is MNHNS and CDR2 is SASEGT. The CDR3 spells CAVRGGVAKNIQYF. Here the CDR3 DNA reads TGTGCCGTGAGGGGAGGGGTAGCCAAAAACATTCAGTACTTC.

The chain employs TRBV7-3 and TRBJ2-2; TRBD1 is a possible D gene (6 bases). This CDR3 comprises 15 residues. Germline CDR1 and CDR2: SGHTA and FQGTGA. Trimming cost V 5 bases and J 4 bases, with 14 bases left between them. CDR3 nucleotide sequence: TGTGCCAGCAGCACCCGACAGGAACCCACCGGGGAGCTGTTTTTT. Translating it yields CASSTRQEPTGELFF.

The CDR3, as DNA: TGTGCCAGCAGCTACGGGACAGGAGGTGAAAAACTGTTTTTT. Its translation is CASSYGTGGEKLFF. This chain uses TRBV7-9 with TRBJ1-4; 8 bases line up with TRBD1. Looked up from germline, CDR1 is SEHNR and CDR2 is FQNEAQ (reference sequence). The CDR3 runs 14 residues. V was clipped by 4 bases and J by 7 bases; unmatched bases: 5.

The J gene is TRBJ1-2, the V gene TRBV23-1, with 7 bases identical to TRBD1. TRBV23-1 is noted as an ORF with a role that remains uncertain. V lost 8 bases and J lost 5; bases outside the gene matches: 8. There are 13 residues in the CDR3. DNA for the CDR3: TGCGCCAGCCACGACAGGGCTGTATATGGCTACACCTTC. Translated, it gives CASHDRAVYGYTF.

The rearrangement uses TRBV7-2 and TRBJ2-3; D is unclear. The germline V gene encodes CDR1 SGHTA and CDR2 FQGNSA. With 0 bases removed from V and 2 bases from J, the gap between germline ends came to 3 bases. The CDR3 has 13 amino acids. CDR3 loop: CASSLAFTDTQYF. The CDR3 DNA reads as TGTGCCAGCAGCTTAGCGTTCACAGATACGCAGTATTTT.

This chain joins TRBV19 and TRBJ2-6; 7 positions agree with TRBD1. Trimming at V came to 6 bases and at J to 0 bases, leaving 8 bases not matched to a gene. Germline V gives CDR1 LNHDA, CDR2 SQIVND (reference sequence). The CDR3 has 17 amino acids. CDR3 residues: CASSPDRLASGANVLTF. CDR3 coding DNA: TGTGCCAGTAGCCCGGACAGGCTGGCCTCTGGGGCCAACGTCCTGACTTTC.

This chain connects TRBV4-1 to TRBJ2-5; TRBD1 matches 9 bases. Trimming at V came to 3 bases and at J to 4 bases, leaving 6 bases not matched to a gene. This CDR3 spans 15 amino acids. Germline V CDR1 and CDR2: MGHRA, YSYEKL. CDR3 amino acids: CASSQQGTGRETQYF. The CDR3 bases are TGCGCCAGCAGCCAGCAGGGGACAGGGAGAGAGACCCAGTACTTC.

This clonotype was counted between two and nine times. The rearrangement links TRBV6-2 or TRBV6-3 to TRBJ1-5; no firm D call. V was trimmed by 4 bases and J by 3 bases, leaving 7 bases between them. The V gene's germline CDR1 is MNHEY and CDR2 SVGEGT. The CDR3 extends over 13 amino acids. The CDR3: CASSLTSNQPQHF. The CDR3 DNA follows: TGTGCCAGCAGTTTGACCTCCAATCAGCCCCAGCATTTT.

This clonotype was counted once. The chain combines TRBV4-2 with TRBJ2-1; tentatively, D is TRBD1 (6 bases). The V gene's germline CDR1 is LGHNA and CDR2 YNFKEQ. V lost 2 bases and J 8 bases, leaving 16 bases between the germline ends. This CDR3 region has 15 residues. CDR3 residues: CASSQRTDPTYEQFF. Here the CDR3 DNA reads TGTGCCAGCAGCCAAAGGACAGATCCAACCTATGAGCAGTTCTTC.

This clonotype was observed once. The CDR3 region is CAISSDGSYNSPLHF. The CDR3 nucleotides are TGTGCCATCAGTTCCGACGGATCCTATAATTCACCCCTCCACTTT. The gene calls are TRBV10-3 and TRBJ1-6; no reliable D call. The V gene lost 5 bases and the J gene lost 1 base, with 9 bases spanning the gap. This CDR3 region has 15 residues. Germline V CDR1 and CDR2: ENHRY, SYGVKD.

This chain uses TRBV20-1 with TRBJ2-5; D possibly matches TRBD1 or TRBD2 (5 bases each). The CDR3 consists of 15 residues. Trimming cost V 6 bases and J 5 bases, with 22 bases left between them. From germline, CDR1 is DFQATT and CDR2 SNEGSKA (reference sequence). CDR3 region: CSATTLAGSAETQYF. In DNA form, the CDR3 reads TGCAGTGCGACAACCCTAGCAGGGAGCGCGGAGACCCAGTACTTC.

In regard to this clonotype: A junction end diverges from the germline sequence, so it may reflect a read error. The chain uses TRBV7-7 and TRBJ2-5, with D possibly matching TRBD2 (6 bases). The CDR3 contains 15 residues. The germline gives CDR1 SSHAT, CDR2 FNYEAQ (reference sequence). The CDR3 DNA reads as TGTGCTAGCAGCGAACGGGGACTTCAGATAGAGACCCAGTACTTC. It encodes CASSERGLQIETQYF.

This sequence joins TRBV5-1 and TRBJ2-1; D not certain. From germline, CDR1 is SGHRS and CDR2 YFSETQ. With 0 bases removed from V and 5 bases from J, the gap between germline ends came to 9 bases. This CDR3 spans 14 amino acids. The DNA of the CDR3 is TGCGCCAGCAGCTTGGTCCCCGTGAACAATGAGCAGTTCTTC. This codes for CASSLVPVNNEQFF.

J is TRBJ2-7 and V is TRBV23-1; a possible D gene is TRBD1 (5 bases). TRBV23-1 is recorded as an ORF, its role being uncertain. The CDR3 spans 15 residues. The V gene lost 4 bases and the J gene lost 4 bases, with 17 bases spanning the gap. CDR3 sequence: CASSRNRNSAYEQYV. CDR3 nucleotide sequence: TGCGCCAGCAGTCGAAACAGGAACAGCGCATACGAGCAGTACGTC.